The 25 T cell receptor beta chains given below trace back to one sample, sequenced in a study of blood T cell repertoires in COVID-19. Profiled with immunoSEQ multiplex PCR; TCRdb holds only in-frame clones, not every one. Of approximately 230,000 clones listed, approximately 84% were seen once; the top ten hold 1.5% to 2%. Material for sequencing was PBMCs or T cells enriched from blood (not recorded which). Receptor source: a middle-aged man who had recovered from COVID-19.

The rearrangement uses TRBV10-3 and TRBJ1-3, with 8 bases that match TRBD1. The CDR3 contains 21 residues. Trimming took 6 bases from V and 4 from J; bases not matched to a gene: 26. Germline V gene sequence: CDR1 ENHRY, CDR2 SYGVKD. The CDR3 spells CAIRTFKTGGLNTVAGNTIYF. The CDR3 DNA sequence: TGTGCCATCAGGACCTTTAAAACAGGGGGTCTTAACACGGTCGCGGGAAACACCATATATTTT.

The chain is built from TRBV28 and TRBJ1-6; TRBD1 matches 10 bases. V lost 6 bases and J lost 9; bases outside the gene matches: 5. This CDR3 contains 14 residues. CDR1 is MDHEN and CDR2 is SYDVKM in the germline V gene. CDR3 DNA sequence: TGTGCCAGCAGCTTCGACAGGGGGCTTTCACCCCTCCACTTT. It yields the protein CASSFDRGLSPLHF.

The V gene is TRBV27, the J gene TRBJ2-3; 7 positions agree with TRBD2. Germline V gives CDR1 MNHEY, CDR2 SMNVEV (reference sequence). V lost 3 bases and J lost 1; bases outside the gene matches: 4. The CDR3 runs 15 residues. The CDR3, as DNA: TGTGCCAGCAGTTTGAGCGGGATCGGCACAGATACGCAGTATTTT. Protein: CASSLSGIGTDTQYF.

The genes are TRBV7-9 and TRBJ2-2; TRBD1 might be the D (5 bases). The CDR3 extends over 13 amino acids. Germline values: CDR1 SEHNR, CDR2 FQNEAQ (reference sequence). Trimming removed 5 bases at V and 6 bases at J, with 10 bases between. The CDR3 nucleotides read TGTGCCAGCAGCGTCAGGGTAGCCGGGGAGCTGTTTTTT. This encodes CASSVRVAGELFF.

This clone was observed a handful of times. The chain couples TRBV19 to TRBJ1-5; 8 bases agree with TRBD1. J gave up 0 bases and V 2 bases, and 21 bases lay outside the gene matches. In germline, CDR1 is LNHDA, CDR2 SQIVND (reference sequence). The CDR3 loop spans 22 amino acids. The CDR3, as DNA: TGTGCCAGTAGTATAAGGGGGTGGAGGACAGGGAACCCAAATTATAGCAATCAGCCCCAGCATTTT. Amino acid sequence: CASSIRGWRTGNPNYSNQPQHF.

J is TRBJ2-7 and V is TRBV27; a weak D match, TRBD2 (5 bases). Germline CDR1 and CDR2: MNHEY and SMNVEV (reference sequence). The CDR3 loop spans 18 amino acids. V lost 3 bases and J lost 3, with 24 bases in between. CDR3 sequence: CASSFWSPRGRSVYEQYF. CDR3 sequence (DNA): TGTGCCAGCAGTTTTTGGTCCCCCCGAGGGCGGTCGGTCTACGAGCAGTACTTC.

This chain connects TRBV10-3 to TRBJ1-5; D ambiguous. The CDR3 spans 13 residues. V lost 10 bases and J lost 0, with 10 bases in between. Germline CDR1 ENHRY, CDR2 SYGVKD. The CDR3 reads CATTEYSNQPQHF. The CDR3 nucleotides read TGTGCCACAACAGAGTATAGCAATCAGCCCCAGCATTTT.

The gene calls are TRBV5-4 and TRBJ1-6; TRBD1 aligns across 8 bases. The length of the CDR3 is 13 residues. Germline values: CDR1 SGHNT, CDR2 YYREEE (reference sequence). The V segment lost 4 bases and the J segment 12 bases; nucleotides outside the gene matches: 6. The CDR3 region has the DNA TGTGCCAGCAGCGTGACAGGGGAGGGACCCCTCCACTTT. As protein: CASSVTGEGPLHF.

The chain couples TRBV19 to TRBJ2-3; tentatively, D is TRBD1 (6 bases). V lost 8 bases and J 2 bases, leaving 17 bases between the germline ends. Germline-derived CDR1 and CDR2 are LNHDA and SQIVND (reference sequence). This CDR3 spans 15 amino acids. In nucleotides, the CDR3 is TGTGCCAGTCATGAGACAGGTTACTACACAGATACGCAGTATTTT. This encodes CASHETGYYTDTQYF.

The rearrangement links TRBV7-9 to TRBJ2-1, with no clear D. V was trimmed by 5 bases and J by 5 bases, leaving 13 bases between them. Germline CDR1 reads SEHNR; CDR2 reads FQNEAQ (reference sequence). This CDR3 region has 14 residues. The CDR3 loop is CASSPWPPNNEQFF. The CDR3 bases are TGTGCCAGCAGCCCATGGCCGCCGAACAATGAGCAGTTCTTC.

The chain is built from TRBV3-1 (or the pseudogene TRBV3-2) and TRBJ2-1, with D maybe TRBD2 (5 bases). Trimming took 0 bases from V and 10 from J, leaving 19 bases between them. Germline V CDR1 and CDR2: LGHDT, YNNKEL (reference sequence). The CDR3 spans 16 residues. CDR3 bases: TGTGCCAGCAGCCAAGATGCCAGCGGACGTCCCCCGGAGCAGTTCTTC. Its translation is CASSQDASGRPPEQFF.

The DNA of the CDR3 is TGTGCCAGCAGCCAAGGCTTTGAGGGTTTCGTTGGCAATCAGCCCCAGCATTTT. Translating gives CASSQGFEGFVGNQPQHF. The chain joins TRBV4-2 to TRBJ1-5; D gene unclear. This CDR3 has 18 amino acids. Germline assignment: CDR1 LGHNA and CDR2 YNFKEQ. V lost 1 base and J 2 bases, leaving 18 bases between the germline ends.

The sample holds one count of this clone. The chain has TRBV6-5 and TRBJ2-7, with 7 nucleotides matching TRBD1. Trimming cost V 5 bases and J 3 bases; bases outside gene matches: 10. The CDR3 has 15 amino acids. Germline values: CDR1 MNHEY, CDR2 SVGAGI. The DNA of the CDR3 is TGTGCCAGCAGTATCCGACAGGGTTCGTTCTACGAGCAGTACTTC. This translates into CASSIRQGSFYEQYF.

V is TRBV6-5 and J is TRBJ2-7, with D possibly matching TRBD2 (5 bases). The CDR3 has 15 residues. The germline V gene encodes CDR1 MNHEY and CDR2 SVGAGI. With 0 bases removed from V and 2 bases from J, the gap between germline ends came to 11 bases. The CDR3 sequence: CASSYSEAEAYEQYF. The DNA for the CDR3 is TGTGCCAGCAGTTACTCGGAGGCAGAGGCCTACGAGCAGTACTTC.

V gene TRBV10-3 combines with J gene TRBJ1-6; 7 nucleotides agree with TRBD1. CDR1 is ENHRY, CDR2 SYGVKD, per germline. The length of the CDR3 is 14 residues. The V and J ends lost 5 bases and 8 bases, in that order; junction bases with no gene match: 6. CDR3 bases: TGTGCCATCAGTAGAGAAGGGGGCGATTCACCCCTCCACTTT. Residues: CAISREGGDSPLHF.

The rearrangement joins TRBV4-2 to TRBJ2-5; tentatively, D is TRBD2 (6 bases). This CDR3 has 16 amino acids. The ends were cut back, 3 bases at V and 7 bases at J, with 21 bases in the middle. Germline V CDR1 and CDR2: LGHNA, YNFKEQ. CDR3 loop: CASSQGEPIVEGTQYF. CDR3 in DNA: TGTGCCAGCAGCCAGGGCGAACCCATCGTGGAGGGGACCCAGTACTTC.

V gene TRBV19 combines with J gene TRBJ1-5, with D tentatively TRBD1 (5 bases). Between the trimmed V and J ends, which lost 6 bases and 0 bases, there was a span of 12 bases. CDR1 is LNHDA and CDR2 is SQIVND in the germline V gene (reference sequence). The length of the CDR3 is 15 residues. This CDR3 reads CASSETELSNQPQHF. CDR3 sequence (DNA): TGTGCCAGTAGCGAGACAGAACTTAGCAATCAGCCCCAGCATTTT.

The rearrangement uses TRBV6-5 and TRBJ2-7; 8 positions agree with TRBD1. The CDR3 spans 15 residues. Per germline, CDR1 MNHEY and CDR2 SVGAGI. J lost 1 base, V lost 0 bases, and 2 bases had no gene match. The DNA of the CDR3 is TGTGCCAGCAGTTACTCAGGGACAGGATCCTACGAGCAGTACTTC. The encoded protein is CASSYSGTGSYEQYF.

The sample holds a few counts of this clone. The J gene is TRBJ2-4, the V gene TRBV9; 7 bases match TRBD1. The CDR3 has 18 amino acids. CDR1 is SGDLS, CDR2 YYNGEE, per germline. With V trimmed by 4 bases and J by 0 bases, 13 bases remained unmatched. As DNA, the CDR3 is TGTGCCAGCAGCACTCGGGACAGATCGTATCTAGCCAAAAACATTCAGTACTTC. Its translation: CASSTRDRSYLAKNIQYF.

V and J are TRBV27 and TRBJ2-7; 10 positions match TRBD1. V shed 8 bases and J 4 bases; nucleotides not matched to a gene: 11. The length of the CDR3 is 15 residues. Germline V lookup: CDR1 MNHEY, CDR2 SMNVEV (reference sequence). CDR3 DNA sequence: TGTGCCAGCGGACCGGGACAGGGGATTGAGTACGAGCAGTACTTC. It yields the protein CASGPGQGIEYEQYF.

The V and J genes are TRBV12-5 and TRBJ2-5; D uncertain. The CDR3 is made up of 11 amino acids. The V and J ends lost 4 bases and 5 bases respectively, with 5 bases between them. Germline V lookup: CDR1 LGHNT, CDR2 FRNRAP. Written as DNA, the CDR3 is TGTGCTAGTGGTTCCTCCGAGACCCAGTACTTC. This sequence encodes CASGSSETQYF.

This chain joins TRBV5-5 and TRBJ2-2; 8 bases are shared with TRBD1. The CDR3 runs to 17 residues. Losses at the gene ends were 1 base for V and 6 bases for J; bases not matched to a gene: 11. Germline V gene data show CDR1 as SGHKS and CDR2 as YYEKEE (reference sequence). The CDR3 here is CASSLSLAGGAPGELFF. The CDR3 DNA follows: TGTGCCAGCAGCTTGAGTCTGGCAGGGGGCGCCCCCGGGGAGCTGTTTTTT.

The V and J genes are TRBV25-1 and TRBJ1-1; D may be TRBD1 (6 bases). V gave up 11 bases and J gave up 6 bases, with 13 bases separating them. The CDR3 has 11 residues. The germline CDR1 and CDR2 sequences are MGHDK and SYGVNS. CDR3 DNA: TGTGCCTCACTCAGGGGACCTGAAGCTTTCTTT. Translation gives CASLRGPEAFF.

J is TRBJ1-4 and V is TRBV25-1; perhaps TRBD1 as D (5 bases). CDR3 length: 16 residues. The V end was cut by 0 bases, the J end by 8 bases, with 16 bases between. Germline lookup yields CDR1 MGHDK and CDR2 SYGVNS. CDR3 in amino acids: CASSEYRAGRTEKLFF. CDR3 nucleotide sequence: TGTGCCAGCAGTGAATATAGGGCAGGGAGGACGGAAAAACTGTTTTTT.

The chain has TRBV19 and TRBJ2-1; D is uncertain. With 7 bases removed from V and 7 bases from J, the gap between germline ends came to 11 bases. CDR3 length: 12 residues. Germline-derived CDR1 and CDR2 are LNHDA and SQIVND (reference sequence). In DNA, the CDR3 is TGTGCCAGTACTGGTTCCGGTAATGAGCAGTTCTTC. Protein: CASTGSGNEQFF.